This passage covers 23 T cell receptor beta chains from one sample sequenced in a study of blood T cell repertoires in COVID-19. Assay: immunoSEQ multiplex PCR; the TCRdb copy retains only in-frame clones and omits some. The table lists some 86,000 clones, around four fifths of them singletons. The source material was peripheral blood. The receptors were gathered from a woman older than 75 with active or convalescent COVID-19.

This sequence joins TRBV28 and TRBJ2-2; the D gene is possibly TRBD1 (5 bases). Trimming cost V 8 bases and J 6 bases, with 10 bases left between them. This CDR3 has 12 amino acids. Germline V gene data show CDR1 as MDHEN and CDR2 as SYDVKM. The CDR3 loop is CASQGSAGELFF. CDR3 DNA: TGTGCCAGCCAGGGTTCCGCCGGGGAGCTGTTTTTT.

This chain uses TRBV19 with TRBJ2-3; 7 bases map to TRBD1. Germline CDR1 reads LNHDA; CDR2 reads SQIVND (reference sequence). V dropped 7 bases and J dropped 3; count of bases not matched to a gene: 4. The CDR3 totals 13 residues. The CDR3, as DNA: TGTGCCAGTACCAAACAGGGGACAGATACGCAGTATTTT. Translated: CASTKQGTDTQYF. The full variable domain, with the rest looked up from reference TRBV19 and TRBJ2-3, is DGGITQSPKYLFRKEGQNVTLSCEQNLNHDAMYWYRQDPGQGLRLIYYSQIVNDFQKGDIAEGYSVSREKKESFPLTVTSAQKNPTAFYLCASTKQGTDTQYFGPGTRLTVL.

The gene calls are TRBV5-4 and TRBJ2-1, with 7 bases lining up with TRBD2. The CDR3 is 14 amino acids. Per germline, CDR1 SGHNT and CDR2 YYREEE (reference sequence). The V and J ends lost 0 bases and 7 bases, in that order; junction bases with no gene match: 4. CDR3 in DNA: TGTGCCAGCAGCTTGGGCGGACTAGGAAATGAGCAGTTCTTC. Amino acid sequence: CASSLGGLGNEQFF.

This rearrangement joins TRBV12-3 or TRBV12-4 to TRBJ2-5; D not resolved. Trimming left V 3 bases short and J 5 bases short, with 10 bases between. There are 13 residues in the CDR3. CDR3 DNA: TGTGCCAGCAGTTTCGGCGGCCCGGAGACCCAGTACTTC. Translated, it gives CASSFGGPETQYF.

This chain connects TRBV19 to TRBJ2-3; TRBD1 might be the D (5 bases). The CDR3 has 14 amino acids. CDR1 is LNHDA and CDR2 is SQIVND in the germline V gene (reference sequence). V lost 4 bases to trimming and J lost 2 bases, with 10 bases between them. The CDR3 nucleotides are TGTGCCAGTAGTAGGCAGGGAAACACAGATACGCAGTATTTT. Translated, it gives CASSRQGNTDTQYF.

The CDR3 bases are TGTGCCACCGCGTACAGGGTGAATGGCTACACCTTC. Translated: CATAYRVNGYTF. The rearrangement links TRBV28 to TRBJ1-2, with D perhaps matching TRBD1 (6 bases). The V end was cut by 10 bases, the J end by 6 bases, with 15 bases between. The CDR3 covers 12 residues. Germline CDR1 and CDR2: MDHEN and SYDVKM.

This chain's CDR3 is CASSYLLQGGEQYF. The CDR3 coding sequence is TGTGCCAGCAGTTACCTCCTACAGGGTGGCGAGCAGTACTTC. The V gene is TRBV6-5, the J gene TRBJ2-7, with TRBD1 as a possible D gene (6 bases). CDR3 length: 14 amino acids. CDR1 is MNHEY, CDR2 SVGAGI, per germline. V gave up 2 bases and J gave up 6 bases, with 14 bases separating them.

The chain is built from TRBV4-1 and TRBJ1-1; 9 nucleotides align to TRBD1. V trimming: 0 bases; J trimming: 3 bases; junction bases outside the gene matches: 11. The CDR3 loop spans 18 amino acids. Germline V gene data show CDR1 as MGHRA and CDR2 as YSYEKL. The CDR3 region is CASSQERTGEVGDTEAFF. The CDR3 region has the DNA TGCGCCAGCAGCCAAGAGAGGACAGGGGAGGTTGGAGACACTGAAGCTTTCTTT.

This chain connects TRBV4-3 to TRBJ2-1, with D possibly TRBD2 on 6 matching bases. The CDR3 has 16 amino acids. In germline, CDR1 is LGHNA, CDR2 YSLEER. The V and J ends lost 2 bases and 0 bases respectively, with 11 bases between them. The CDR3, as DNA: TGCGCCAGCAGCCAATCTGGGGGGTACTCCTACAATGAGCAGTTCTTC. The encoded protein is CASSQSGGYSYNEQFF.

The chain uses TRBV10-3 and TRBJ1-6; unclear D gene. Germline V CDR1 and CDR2: ENHRY, SYGVKD. This CDR3 is 14 amino acids long. Trimming removed 3 bases at V and 7 bases at J, with 10 bases between. For the CDR3, the DNA is TGTGCCATCAGTGACGATACGGGGAATTCACCCCTCCACTTT. Amino acids: CAISDDTGNSPLHF.

This chain links TRBV3-1 (or the pseudogene TRBV3-2) with TRBJ1-2, with TRBD1 matching 7 bases. J lost 7 bases, V lost 2 bases, and 19 bases had no gene match. This CDR3 is 18 amino acids long. Germline V gene lookup returns CDR1 LGHDT and CDR2 YNNKEL (reference sequence). The CDR3 protein is CASSQPRQGNRSGCGYTF. CDR3 nucleotides: TGTGCCAGCAGCCAACCCCGACAGGGCAACCGTTCAGGCTGTGGCTACACCTTC.

This chain links TRBV5-4 with TRBJ1-3, with D possibly matching TRBD1 (6 bases). Trimming took 4 bases from V and 0 from J, leaving 11 bases between them. CDR1 is SGHNT, CDR2 YYREEE, per germline (reference sequence). There are 15 residues in the CDR3. The CDR3 DNA reads TGTGCCAGCAGCATGGACAGCTCCTCTGGAAACACCATATATTTT. Its translation: CASSMDSSSGNTIYF. Full variable domain (remainder filled in from reference TRBV5-4 and TRBJ1-3): ETGVTQSPTHLIKTRGQQVTLRCSSQSGHNTVSWYQQALGQGPQFIFQYYREEENGRGNFPPRFSGLQFPNYSSELNVNALELDDSALYLCASSMDSSSGNTIYFGEGSWLTVV.

The V gene is TRBV29-1, the J gene TRBJ2-6; D remains unclear. V shed 3 bases and J shed 4 bases, with 7 bases lying between them. The CDR3 has 13 residues. Germline V lookup: CDR1 SQVTM, CDR2 ANQGSEA. The chain's CDR3 is CSVDMSGANVLTF. The CDR3 bases are TGCAGCGTTGACATGTCCGGGGCCAACGTCCTGACTTTC.

A note on this clone: Other DNA sequences in the sample encode the same CDR3. This chain connects TRBV19 to TRBJ1-1; 7 bases align to TRBD1. The CDR3 contains 14 residues. CDR1 and CDR2 (germline): LNHDA, SQIVND (reference sequence). After removal of 5 bases from V and 0 bases from J, the junction contained 3 bases not matched to a gene. CDR3 sequence: CASSSGQLNTEAFF. CDR3 bases: TGTGCCAGTAGTTCGGGACAGCTGAACACTGAAGCTTTCTTT.

The chain links TRBV18 to TRBJ1-4, with D possibly being TRBD1 (5 bases). Trimming stripped 3 bases from V and 8 bases from J, with 19 bases between. CDR3 length: 16 residues. Germline CDR1 reads KGHSH; CDR2 reads LQKENI. CDR3 bases: TGTGCCAGCTCACCTTCCACGGCAGGGAATCGGGAAAAACTGTTTTTT. Its translation: CASSPSTAGNREKLFF.

The chain uses TRBV6-2 or TRBV6-3 and TRBJ1-4; 7 bases map to TRBD1. The CDR3 covers 14 residues. J was trimmed by 8 bases and V by 7 bases; bases with no gene match: 10. CDR1 and CDR2 (germline): MNHEY, SVGEGT. The CDR3 DNA is TGTGCCAGCAACCCGACAGGGTCGGGGGAAAAACTGTTTTTT. This codes for CASNPTGSGEKLFF.

V gene TRBV27 combines with J gene TRBJ2-6; D is perhaps TRBD1 (6 bases). The CDR3 loop spans 15 amino acids. V lost 3 bases to trimming and J lost 2 bases, with 8 bases between them. The V gene's germline CDR1 is MNHEY and CDR2 SMNVEV (reference sequence). The CDR3 DNA reads as TGTGCCAGCAGTTTGTGGGGGCCTGGGGCCAACGTCCTGACTTTC. Translation gives CASSLWGPGANVLTF.

A few counts support this clone. The rearrangement links TRBV18 to TRBJ1-1, with D unclear. V lost 1 base, J lost 0 bases, and 12 bases lay in between. This CDR3 comprises 16 residues. The V gene's germline CDR1 is KGHSH and CDR2 LQKENI. CDR3 DNA: TGTGCCAGCTCACCACTAACGGAGAGGATGAACACTGAAGCTTTCTTT. Translation: CASSPLTERMNTEAFF.

This chain connects TRBV6-1 to TRBJ1-4; the match to TRBD1 covers 9 bases. This CDR3 is 15 amino acids long. CDR1 is MNHNS, CDR2 SASEGT, per germline. The trim removed 3 bases at V and 7 bases at J, leaving 6 bases unmatched. CDR3 sequence reads: CASSDPGQGSEKLFF. The CDR3 DNA follows: TGTGCCAGCAGTGACCCGGGACAGGGTAGTGAAAAACTGTTTTTT.

The J gene is TRBJ1-2, the V gene TRBV11-2, with D uncertain. Between the trimmed V and J ends, which lost 4 bases and 0 bases, there was a span of 12 bases. Looked up from germline, CDR1 is SGHAT and CDR2 is FQNNGV. This CDR3 comprises 15 residues. CDR3 nucleotide sequence: TGTGCCAGCAGCTGGGGAGCCACCTCTAACTATGGCTACACCTTC. Protein: CASSWGATSNYGYTF.

The chain uses TRBV10-2 and TRBJ2-1; 8 nucleotides agree with TRBD2. The V and J ends lost 5 bases and 7 bases, in that order; junction bases with no gene match: 7. CDR1 WSHSY and CDR2 SAAADI come from the germline V gene. The CDR3 runs to 14 residues. CDR3 nucleotide sequence: TGCGCCAGCAGTTTACCGGGGGGGACAAATGAGCAGTTCTTC. Residues: CASSLPGGTNEQFF.

The rearrangement uses TRBV5-1 and TRBJ2-7; D unresolved. The length of the CDR3 is 14 residues. V lost 0 bases and J lost 3, with 10 bases in between. Germline CDR1 SGHRS, CDR2 YFSETQ. CDR3 loop: CASSLEGDGYEQYF. In nucleotides, the CDR3 is TGCGCCAGCAGCTTGGAAGGAGATGGCTACGAGCAGTACTTC.

This clone came up a few times. The chain combines TRBV7-3 with TRBJ1-6, with 8 bases identical to TRBD1. The CDR3 is made up of 15 amino acids. The germline gives CDR1 SGHTA, CDR2 FQGTGA. The V gene end was trimmed by 2 bases and the J gene end by 7 bases; junction bases not matched to a gene: 4. CDR3 coding DNA: TGTGCCAGCAGCTTATATGGACAGGGAAATTCACCCCTCCACTTT. Its translation is CASSLYGQGNSPLHF.